The TCR beta chain described here comes from a study of blood T cell repertoires in COVID-19. Study summary: Samples taken during acute and convalescent COVID-19 were collected in the United States, Italy and Spain. PBMCs, B-cell-depleted T cells, or T cells were the source of the cDNA or gDNA that made up the material.

Authors' data handling: Amplification of reference gene primers provided the estimated nucleated cell counts. Libraries were prepared by immunoSEQ multiplex PCR; TCRdb keeps only in-frame clonotypes and omits some of them. That table is the source of V, J and clone size, and D and trimming were worked out from the DNA. The table lists 150,000 to 200,000 clones, around 87% of them singletons. The sample was peripheral blood. The sequence was obtained from a man aged 35-49 years with active or convalescent COVID-19.

In nucleotides, the CDR3 is TGTGCCAGTAGTATAGTTATTACCTACGAGCAGTACTTC. Its translation: CASSIVITYEQYF. This chain uses TRBV19 with TRBJ2-7, with D uncertain. Germline-derived CDR1 and CDR2 are LNHDA and SQIVND (reference sequence). The CDR3 is 13 amino acids. Trimming cost V 1 base and J 2 bases, with 6 bases left between them.